The sequence of this T cell receptor beta chain was determined in a study of long-term antiretroviral therapy in people with HIV. Every HIV-positive participant received treatment in the United States. CDR1 is MNHNY, CDR2 SVGAGI, per germline (reference sequence). CDR3 size: 12 residues. V shed 6 bases and J shed 8 bases, with 10 bases lying between them. Study results and caveats: Diversity remained lower than transplant donor controls, even though it increased after ART.

With regard to this clone: What it recognizes is unknown.

It was version v3.0 of the immunoSEQ assay that was run at survey level. Assay used: immunoSEQ multiplex PCR; TCRdb lists only in-frame clones, some missing. The repertoire has about 22,000 clones, just over 85% of them found once; the top ten carry 4.6%. This sample comprised unsorted PBMCs, obtained 1.3 years after starting antiretroviral therapy. The sequence came from a man aged 60 to 69 with HIV. The chain employs TRBV6-6 and TRBJ2-2; maybe TRBD1 (5 bases). The CDR3 DNA is TGTGCCAGCAGCCCTGCAGGGGGGGAGCTGTTTTTT. Its protein product is CASSPAGGELFF.